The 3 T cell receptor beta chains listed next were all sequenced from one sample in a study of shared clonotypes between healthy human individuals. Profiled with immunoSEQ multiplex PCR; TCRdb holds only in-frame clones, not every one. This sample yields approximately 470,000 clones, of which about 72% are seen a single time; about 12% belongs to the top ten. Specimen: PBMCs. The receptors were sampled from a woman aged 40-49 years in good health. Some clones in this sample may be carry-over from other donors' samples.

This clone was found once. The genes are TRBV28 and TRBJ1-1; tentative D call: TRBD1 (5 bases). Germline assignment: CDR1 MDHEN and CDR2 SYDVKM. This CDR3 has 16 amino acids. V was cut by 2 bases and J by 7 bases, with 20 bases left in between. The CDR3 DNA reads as TGTGCCAGCAGTTTAGGTCCTCGGAGAGAGGGGTTTGAAGCTTTCTTT. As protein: CASSLGPRREGFEAFF.

The CDR3 DNA reads as TGTGCCAGCACTCCGTCGGGGGGGGGAAGGCAAGAGACCCAGTACTTC. It translates to CASTPSGGGRQETQYF. The chain has TRBV7-2 and TRBJ2-5, with 8 bases identical to TRBD2. J lost 2 bases, V lost 7 bases, and 12 bases had no gene match. This CDR3 is 16 amino acids long. CDR1 is SGHTA, CDR2 FQGNSA, per germline.

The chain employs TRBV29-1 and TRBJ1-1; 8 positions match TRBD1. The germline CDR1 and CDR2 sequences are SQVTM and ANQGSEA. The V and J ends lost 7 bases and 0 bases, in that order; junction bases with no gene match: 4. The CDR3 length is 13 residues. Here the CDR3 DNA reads TGCAGCGCCGTGACAGGGGTGAACACTGAAGCTTTCTTT. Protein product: CSAVTGVNTEAFF.